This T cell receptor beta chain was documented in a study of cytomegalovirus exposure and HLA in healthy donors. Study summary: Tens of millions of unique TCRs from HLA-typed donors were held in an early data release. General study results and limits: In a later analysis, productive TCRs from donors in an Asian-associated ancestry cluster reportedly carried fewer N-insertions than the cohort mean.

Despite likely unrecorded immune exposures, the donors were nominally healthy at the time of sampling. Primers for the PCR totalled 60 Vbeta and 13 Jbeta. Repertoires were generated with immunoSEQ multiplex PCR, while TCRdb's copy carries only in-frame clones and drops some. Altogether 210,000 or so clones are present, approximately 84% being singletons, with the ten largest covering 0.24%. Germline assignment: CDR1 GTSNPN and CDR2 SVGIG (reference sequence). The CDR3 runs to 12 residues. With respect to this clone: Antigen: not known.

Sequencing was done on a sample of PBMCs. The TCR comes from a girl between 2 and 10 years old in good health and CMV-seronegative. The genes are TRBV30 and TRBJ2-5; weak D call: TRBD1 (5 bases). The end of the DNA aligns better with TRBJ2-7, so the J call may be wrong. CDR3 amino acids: CAWGQGIYEQYF. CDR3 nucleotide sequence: TGTGCCTGGGGTCAGGGAATATACGAGCAGTACTTC.